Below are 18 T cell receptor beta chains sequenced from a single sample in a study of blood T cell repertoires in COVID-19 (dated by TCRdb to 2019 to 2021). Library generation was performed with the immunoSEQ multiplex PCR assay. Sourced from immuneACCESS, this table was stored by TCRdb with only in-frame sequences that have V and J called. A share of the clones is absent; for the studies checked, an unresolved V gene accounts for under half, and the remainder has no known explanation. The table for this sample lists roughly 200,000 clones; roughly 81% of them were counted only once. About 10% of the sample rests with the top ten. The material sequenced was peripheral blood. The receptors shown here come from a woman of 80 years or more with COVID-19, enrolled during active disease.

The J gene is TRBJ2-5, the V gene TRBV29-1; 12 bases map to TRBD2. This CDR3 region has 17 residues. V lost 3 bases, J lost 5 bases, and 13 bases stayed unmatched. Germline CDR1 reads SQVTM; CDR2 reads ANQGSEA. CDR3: CSVDSGTSGLLGETQYF. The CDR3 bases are TGCAGCGTTGACTCCGGGACTAGCGGGCTTTTAGGGGAGACCCAGTACTTC.

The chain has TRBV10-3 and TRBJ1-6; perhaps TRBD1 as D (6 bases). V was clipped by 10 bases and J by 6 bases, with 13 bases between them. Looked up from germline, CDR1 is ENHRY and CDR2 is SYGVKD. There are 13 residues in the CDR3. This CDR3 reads CATGQPLNSPLHF. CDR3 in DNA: TGTGCCACCGGACAGCCACTTAATTCACCCCTCCACTTT.

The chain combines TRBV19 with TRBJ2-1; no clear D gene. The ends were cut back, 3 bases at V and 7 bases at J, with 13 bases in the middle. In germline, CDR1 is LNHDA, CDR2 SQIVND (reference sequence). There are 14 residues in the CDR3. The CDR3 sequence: CASSIWASINEQFF. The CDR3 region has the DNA TGTGCCAGTAGTATTTGGGCAAGCATAAATGAGCAGTTCTTC.

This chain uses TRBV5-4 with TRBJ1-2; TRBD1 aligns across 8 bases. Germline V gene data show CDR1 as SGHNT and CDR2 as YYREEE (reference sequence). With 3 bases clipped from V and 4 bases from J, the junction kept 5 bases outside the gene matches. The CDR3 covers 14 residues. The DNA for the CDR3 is TGTGCCAGCAGCTACGCTACAGGGGGCTATGGCTACACCTTC. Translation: CASSYATGGYGYTF.

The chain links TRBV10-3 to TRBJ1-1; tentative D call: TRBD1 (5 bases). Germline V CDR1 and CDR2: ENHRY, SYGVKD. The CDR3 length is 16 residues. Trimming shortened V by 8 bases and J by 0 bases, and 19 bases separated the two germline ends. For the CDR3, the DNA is TGTGCCATCCGGGGAGGGACCCCGAGCATGAACACTGAAGCTTTCTTT. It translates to CAIRGGTPSMNTEAFF.

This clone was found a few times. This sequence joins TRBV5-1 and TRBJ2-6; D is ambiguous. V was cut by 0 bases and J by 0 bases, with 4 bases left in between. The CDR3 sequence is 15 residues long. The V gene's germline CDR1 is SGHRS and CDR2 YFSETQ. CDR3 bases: TGCGCCAGCAGCTTGGAGAGCTCTGGGGCCAACGTCCTGACTTTC. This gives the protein CASSLESSGANVLTF.

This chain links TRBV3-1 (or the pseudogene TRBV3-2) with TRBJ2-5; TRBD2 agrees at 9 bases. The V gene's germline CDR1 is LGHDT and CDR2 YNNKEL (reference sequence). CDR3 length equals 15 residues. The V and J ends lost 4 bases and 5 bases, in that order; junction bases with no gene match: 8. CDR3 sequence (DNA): TGTGCCAGCAGCCCCATGCGGGGGGGCCGGGAGACCCAGTACTTC. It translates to CASSPMRGGRETQYF.

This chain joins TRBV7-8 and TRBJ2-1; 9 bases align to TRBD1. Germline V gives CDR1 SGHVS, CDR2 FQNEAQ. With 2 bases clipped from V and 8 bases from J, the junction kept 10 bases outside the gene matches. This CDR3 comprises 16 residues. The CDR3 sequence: CASSLIRGQGFDEQFF. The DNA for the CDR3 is TGTGCCAGCAGCTTAATTCGGGGACAGGGTTTCGATGAGCAGTTCTTC.

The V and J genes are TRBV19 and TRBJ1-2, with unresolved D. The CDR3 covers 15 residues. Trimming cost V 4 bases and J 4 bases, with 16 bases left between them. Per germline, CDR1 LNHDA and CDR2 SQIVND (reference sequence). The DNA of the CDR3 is TGTGCCAGTAGTACCCAGCGCAGAGACCTCTATGGCTACACCTTC. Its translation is CASSTQRRDLYGYTF. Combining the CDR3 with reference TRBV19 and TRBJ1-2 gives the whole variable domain DGGITQSPKYLFRKEGQNVTLSCEQNLNHDAMYWYRQDPGQGLRLIYYSQIVNDFQKGDIAEGYSVSREKKESFPLTVTSAQKNPTAFYLCASSTQRRDLYGYTFGSGTRLTVV.

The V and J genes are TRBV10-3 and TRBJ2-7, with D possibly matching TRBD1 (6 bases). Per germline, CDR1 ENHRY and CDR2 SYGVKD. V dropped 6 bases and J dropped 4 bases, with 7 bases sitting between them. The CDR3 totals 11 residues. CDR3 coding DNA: TGTGCCATCAGCACAGGGTACGAGCAGTACTTC. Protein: CAISTGYEQYF.

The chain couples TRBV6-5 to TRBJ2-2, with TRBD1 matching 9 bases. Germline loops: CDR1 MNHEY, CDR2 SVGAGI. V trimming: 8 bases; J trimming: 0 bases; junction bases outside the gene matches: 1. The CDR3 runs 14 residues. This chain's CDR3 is CASRQGANTGELFF. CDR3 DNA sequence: TGTGCCAGCCGACAGGGGGCGAACACCGGGGAGCTGTTTTTT.

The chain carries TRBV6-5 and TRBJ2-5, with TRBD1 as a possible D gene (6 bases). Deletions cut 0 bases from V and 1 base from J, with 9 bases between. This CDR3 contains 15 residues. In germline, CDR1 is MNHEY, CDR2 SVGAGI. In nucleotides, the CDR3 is TGTGCCAGCAGTTACTCGGGACACCTCCAAGAGACCCAGTACTTC. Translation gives CASSYSGHLQETQYF.

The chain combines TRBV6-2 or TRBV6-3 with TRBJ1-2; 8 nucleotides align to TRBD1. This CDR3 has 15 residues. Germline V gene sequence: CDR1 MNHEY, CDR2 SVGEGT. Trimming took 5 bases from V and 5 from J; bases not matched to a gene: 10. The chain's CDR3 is CASSNLPGQVYGYTF. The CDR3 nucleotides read TGTGCCAGCAGTAATCTACCGGGACAGGTGTATGGCTACACCTTC.

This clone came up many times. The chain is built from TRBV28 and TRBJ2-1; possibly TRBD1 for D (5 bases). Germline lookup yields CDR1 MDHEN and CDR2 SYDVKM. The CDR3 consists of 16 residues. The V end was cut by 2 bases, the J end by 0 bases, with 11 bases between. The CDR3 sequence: CASSLMGRSSYNEQFF. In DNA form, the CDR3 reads TGTGCCAGCAGTTTAATGGGGCGGAGCTCCTACAATGAGCAGTTCTTC.

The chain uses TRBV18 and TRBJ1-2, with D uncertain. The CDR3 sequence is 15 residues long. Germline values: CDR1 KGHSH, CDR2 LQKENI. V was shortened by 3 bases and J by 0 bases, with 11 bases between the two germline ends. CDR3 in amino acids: CASSPAISTNYGYTF. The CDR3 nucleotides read TGTGCCAGCTCACCTGCGATATCCACTAACTATGGCTACACCTTC.

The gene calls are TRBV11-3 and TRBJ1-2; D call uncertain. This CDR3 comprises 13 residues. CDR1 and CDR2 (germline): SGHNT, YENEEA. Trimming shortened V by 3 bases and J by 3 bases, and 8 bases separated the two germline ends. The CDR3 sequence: CASSFFPHYGYTF. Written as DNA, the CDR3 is TGTGCCAGCAGCTTCTTCCCCCACTATGGCTACACCTTC.

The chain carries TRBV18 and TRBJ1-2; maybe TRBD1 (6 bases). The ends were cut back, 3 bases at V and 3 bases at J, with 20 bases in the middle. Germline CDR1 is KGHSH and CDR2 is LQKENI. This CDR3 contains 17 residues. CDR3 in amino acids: CASSPPTGISAHYGYTF. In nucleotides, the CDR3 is TGTGCCAGCTCACCCCCTACAGGGATCTCAGCCCACTATGGCTACACCTTC.

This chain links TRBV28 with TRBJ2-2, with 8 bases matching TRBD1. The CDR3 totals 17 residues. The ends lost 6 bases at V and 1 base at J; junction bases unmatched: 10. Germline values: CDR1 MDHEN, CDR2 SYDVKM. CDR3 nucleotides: TGTGCCAGCAGATCCGCCGTGGGGACAGGGAACACCGGGGAGCTGTTTTTT. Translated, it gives CASRSAVGTGNTGELFF.